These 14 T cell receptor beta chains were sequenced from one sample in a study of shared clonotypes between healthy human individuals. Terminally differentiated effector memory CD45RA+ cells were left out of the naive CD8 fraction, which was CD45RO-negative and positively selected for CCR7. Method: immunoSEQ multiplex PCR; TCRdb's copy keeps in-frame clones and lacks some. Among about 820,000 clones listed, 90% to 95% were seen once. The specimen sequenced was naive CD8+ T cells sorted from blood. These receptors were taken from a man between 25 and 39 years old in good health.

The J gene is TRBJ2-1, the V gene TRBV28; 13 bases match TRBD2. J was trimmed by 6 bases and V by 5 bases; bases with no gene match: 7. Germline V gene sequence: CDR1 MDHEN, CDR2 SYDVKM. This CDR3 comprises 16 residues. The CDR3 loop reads CASSLRLAGGSNEQFF. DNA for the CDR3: TGTGCCAGCAGTCTACGACTAGCGGGAGGAAGCAATGAGCAGTTCTTC.

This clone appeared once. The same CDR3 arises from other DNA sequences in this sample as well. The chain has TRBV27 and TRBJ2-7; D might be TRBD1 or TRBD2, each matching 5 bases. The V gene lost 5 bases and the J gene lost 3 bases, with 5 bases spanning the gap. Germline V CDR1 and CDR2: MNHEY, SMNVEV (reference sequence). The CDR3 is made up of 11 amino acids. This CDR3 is CASSGGYEQYF. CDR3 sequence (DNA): TGTGCCAGCAGTGGGGGCTACGAGCAGTACTTC.

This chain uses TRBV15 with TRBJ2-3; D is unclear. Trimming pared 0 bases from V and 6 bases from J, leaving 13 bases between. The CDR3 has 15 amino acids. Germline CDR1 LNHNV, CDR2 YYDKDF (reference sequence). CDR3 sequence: CATSRESADRDTQYF. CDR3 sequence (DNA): TGTGCCACCAGCAGAGAATCGGCAGATCGGGATACGCAGTATTTT.

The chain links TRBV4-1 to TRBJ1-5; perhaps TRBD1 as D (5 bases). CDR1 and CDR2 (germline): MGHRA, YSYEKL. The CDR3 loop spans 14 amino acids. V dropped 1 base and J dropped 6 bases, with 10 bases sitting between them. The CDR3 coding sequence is TGCGCCAGCAGCCAAGCCCGTCAGGGTCAGCCCCAGCATTTT. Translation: CASSQARQGQPQHF.

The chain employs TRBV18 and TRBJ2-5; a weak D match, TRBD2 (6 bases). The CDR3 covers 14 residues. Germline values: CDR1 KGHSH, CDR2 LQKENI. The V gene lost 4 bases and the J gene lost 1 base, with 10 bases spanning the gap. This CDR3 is CASSLPTSQETQYF. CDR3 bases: TGTGCCAGCTCACTCCCGACTAGCCAAGAGACCCAGTACTTC.

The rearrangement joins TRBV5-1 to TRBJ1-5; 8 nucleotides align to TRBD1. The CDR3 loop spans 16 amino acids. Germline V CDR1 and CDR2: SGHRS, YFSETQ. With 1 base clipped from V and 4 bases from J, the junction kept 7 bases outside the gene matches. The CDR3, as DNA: TGCGCCAGCAGCTTGAACCGGGACAGGCGTAATCAGCCCCAGCATTTT. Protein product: CASSLNRDRRNQPQHF.

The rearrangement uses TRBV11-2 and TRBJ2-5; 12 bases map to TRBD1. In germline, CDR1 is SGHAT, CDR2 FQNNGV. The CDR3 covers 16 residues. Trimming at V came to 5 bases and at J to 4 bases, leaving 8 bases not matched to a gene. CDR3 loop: CASSLGGTGGAETQYF. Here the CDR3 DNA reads TGTGCCAGCAGCCTGGGAGGGACAGGGGGCGCAGAGACCCAGTACTTC.

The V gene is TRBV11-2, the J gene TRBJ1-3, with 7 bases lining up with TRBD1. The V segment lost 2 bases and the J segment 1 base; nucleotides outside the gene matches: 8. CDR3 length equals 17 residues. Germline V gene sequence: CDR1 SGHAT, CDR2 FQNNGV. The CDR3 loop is CASSLLGGRGSGNTIYF. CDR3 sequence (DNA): TGTGCCAGCAGCTTATTAGGGGGCAGGGGGTCTGGAAACACCATATATTTT.

CDR3 region: CASKGVRKTYGYTF. The CDR3 DNA is TGTGCCAGCAAGGGAGTACGAAAGACCTATGGCTACACCTTC. The rearrangement links TRBV5-2 to TRBJ1-2. TRBV5-2 has pseudogene status. The CDR3 spans 14 residues.

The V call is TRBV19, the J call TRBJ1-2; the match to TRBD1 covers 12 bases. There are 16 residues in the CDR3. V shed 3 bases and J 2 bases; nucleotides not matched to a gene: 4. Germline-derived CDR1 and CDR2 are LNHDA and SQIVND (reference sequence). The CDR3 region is CASSIGDRGRNYGYTF. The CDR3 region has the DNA TGTGCCAGTAGTATCGGGGACAGGGGGCGAAACTATGGCTACACCTTC.

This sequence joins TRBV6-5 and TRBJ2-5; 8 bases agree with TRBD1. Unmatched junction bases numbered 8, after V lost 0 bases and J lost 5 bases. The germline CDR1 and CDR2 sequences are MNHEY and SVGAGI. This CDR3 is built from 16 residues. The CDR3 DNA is TGTGCCAGCAGTTACTCCTTGACAGGGGCCCAGGAGACCCAGTACTTC. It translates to CASSYSLTGAQETQYF.

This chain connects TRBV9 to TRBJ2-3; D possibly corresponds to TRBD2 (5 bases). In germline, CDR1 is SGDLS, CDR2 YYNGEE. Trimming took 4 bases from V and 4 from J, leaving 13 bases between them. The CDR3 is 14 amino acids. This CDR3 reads CASSPQMRADTQYF. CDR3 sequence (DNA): TGTGCCAGCAGCCCCCAGATGCGGGCAGATACGCAGTATTTT.

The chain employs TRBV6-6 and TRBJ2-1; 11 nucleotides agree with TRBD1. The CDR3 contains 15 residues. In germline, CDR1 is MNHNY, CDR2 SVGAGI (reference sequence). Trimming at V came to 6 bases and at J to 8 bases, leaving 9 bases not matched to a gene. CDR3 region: CASRDRGLPGDEQFF. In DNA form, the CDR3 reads TGTGCCAGCAGGGACAGGGGGCTACCAGGGGATGAGCAGTTCTTC.

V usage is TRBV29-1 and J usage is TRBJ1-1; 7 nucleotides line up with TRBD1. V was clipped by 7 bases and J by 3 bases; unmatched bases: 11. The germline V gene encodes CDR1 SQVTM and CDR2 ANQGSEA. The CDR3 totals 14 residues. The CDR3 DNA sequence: TGCAGCGCACCCGGGACAGAGTTTGACACTGAAGCTTTCTTT. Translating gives CSAPGTEFDTEAFF.